These 9 T cell receptor beta chains came from one sample sequenced in a study of CD8 T cells in Susac syndrome. An amount of RNA that ranged from roughly 0.45 to 1 ug was reverse transcribed with random hexamers. MiXCR, run by TCRdb on the immunoSEQ multiplex PCR reads, gives a single entry per CDR3 protein. The top ten clones hold over 0.12% of a sample with 95,000 to 150,000 distinct CDR3 sequences, nearly 96% of them seen once. Specimen: CD4+ T cells from PBMCs. The receptors stem from a human donor with Susac syndrome.

The CDR3: CASSSGLGGYNEQFF. The CDR3 DNA follows: TGTGCCAGCAGCTCAGGACTAGGAGGCTACAATGAGCAGTTCTTC. The rearrangement links TRBV5-4 to TRBJ2-1; 7 bases match TRBD2. The ends lost 3 bases at V and 3 bases at J; junction bases unmatched: 6. Germline V gene data show CDR1 as SGHNT and CDR2 as YYREEE (reference sequence). This CDR3 is 15 amino acids long. Filled out from reference TRBV5-4 and TRBJ2-1, the complete variable domain reads ETGVTQSPTHLIKTRGQQVTLRCSSQSGHNTVSWYQQALGQGPQFIFQYYREEENGRGNFPPRFSGLQFPNYSSELNVNALELDDSALYLCASSSGLGGYNEQFFGPGTRLTVL.

The V and J genes are TRBV3-1 and TRBJ2-5; TRBD2 agrees at 7 bases. The CDR3 totals 14 residues. Looked up from germline, CDR1 is LGHDT and CDR2 is YNNKEL (reference sequence). J lost 5 bases, V lost 4 bases, and 7 bases had no gene match. CDR3 sequence reads: CASSLREGLETQYF. The CDR3 DNA reads as TGTGCCAGCAGCCTAAGGGAGGGGCTGGAGACCCAGTACTTC.

This sequence joins TRBV5-1 and TRBJ2-3; 8 positions match TRBD1. Germline V gives CDR1 SGHRS, CDR2 YFSETQ. With V trimmed by 4 bases and J by 1 base, 2 bases remained unmatched. This CDR3 has 14 residues. CDR3 sequence: CASSPDRGTDTQYF. CDR3 DNA sequence: TGCGCCAGCAGCCCGGACAGGGGCACAGATACGCAGTATTTT.

V and J are TRBV9 and TRBJ1-1; a possible D gene is TRBD1 (6 bases). Looked up from germline, CDR1 is SGDLS and CDR2 is YYNGEE. Trimming stripped 0 bases from V and 7 bases from J, with 10 bases between. The CDR3 length is 13 residues. CDR3 amino acids: CASSVEGVREAFF. The CDR3 DNA sequence: TGTGCCAGCAGCGTAGAGGGGGTGCGTGAAGCTTTCTTT.

The chain joins TRBV6-6 to TRBJ1-4, with D possibly matching TRBD1 (5 bases). CDR1 is MNHNY, CDR2 SVGAGI, per germline (reference sequence). The V end was cut by 4 bases, the J end by 6 bases, with 9 bases between. The CDR3 is 13 amino acids. Written as DNA, the CDR3 is TGTGCCAGCAGTTTGGGGGGGGATGAAAAACTGTTTTTT. Translating gives CASSLGGDEKLFF.

The chain links TRBV20-1 to TRBJ2-7; tentatively, D is TRBD1 (9 bases). Germline assignment: CDR1 DFQATT and CDR2 SNEGSKA (reference sequence). CDR3 length: 13 amino acids. The V gene lost 4 bases and the J gene lost 6 bases, with 16 bases spanning the gap. This CDR3 is CSAKQGAGGEQYF. CDR3 coding DNA: TGCAGTGCTAAACAGGGGGCGGGGGGCGAGCAGTACTTC.

The chain is built from TRBV30 and TRBJ2-3, with unresolved D. The CDR3 length is 13 residues. V lost 1 base to trimming and J lost 2 bases, with 7 bases between them. CDR1 is GTSNPN and CDR2 is SVGIG in the germline V gene (reference sequence). The CDR3 nucleotides read TGTGCCTGGAGTGGCGTAACCACAGATACGCAGTATTTT. It codes for CAWSGVTTDTQYF.

The chain recombines TRBV4-3 with TRBJ2-7, with a possible D match to TRBD1 (5 bases). Looked up from germline, CDR1 is LGHNA and CDR2 is YSLEER. This CDR3 has 12 residues. Trimming removed 6 bases at V and 12 bases at J, with 18 bases between. The CDR3 protein is CASSQETGPRYF. The DNA for the CDR3 is TGCGCCAGCAGTCAGGAAACAGGTCCAAGGTACTTC.

The J gene is TRBJ2-1, the V gene TRBV18, with 9 bases aligning to TRBD2. V was clipped by 1 base and J by 7 bases; unmatched bases: 8. This CDR3 spans 16 amino acids. In germline, CDR1 is KGHSH, CDR2 LQKENI. In nucleotides, the CDR3 is TGTGCCAGCTCACCACGAGGCGGGAGGGAAACAAATGAGCAGTTCTTC. Its translation: CASSPRGGRETNEQFF.